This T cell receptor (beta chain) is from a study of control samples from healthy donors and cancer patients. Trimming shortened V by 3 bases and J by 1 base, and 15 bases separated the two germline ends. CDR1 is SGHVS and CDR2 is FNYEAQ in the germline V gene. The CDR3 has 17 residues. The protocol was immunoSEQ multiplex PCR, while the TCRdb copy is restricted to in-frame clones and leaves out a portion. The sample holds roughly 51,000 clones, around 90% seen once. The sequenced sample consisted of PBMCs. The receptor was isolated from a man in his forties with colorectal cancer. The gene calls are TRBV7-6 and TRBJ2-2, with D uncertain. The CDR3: CASSFRWTEKNTGELFF. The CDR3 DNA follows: TGTGCCAGCAGCTTTAGGTGGACCGAGAAGAACACCGGGGAGCTGTTTTTT.